The subject of this entry is one TCR beta chain. What antigen it recognizes has not been identified. Base qualities are not at hand, and no much larger clone is one base apart. The CDR3 regions of human TCRbeta chains were analyzed by immunosequencing. The authors processed their data as follows. TCRs in the repertoires were compared against a reference library of SARS-CoV-2-specific TCRs that had been generated with the MIRA antigen-specificity platform. Breadth meant the fraction of unique TCRs that were SARS-CoV-2-associated, whereas depth meant the fraction of total T cells that were SARS-CoV-2-associated. Each spike-specific TCR was assigned to its reactive spike region and to a CD4 or CD8 class using the MIRA data. Log10-transformed breadth and depth values were compared by one-way ANOVA with Sidak's multiple comparisons tests. As stored in TCRdb, this immuneACCESS dataset retains in-frame rearrangements with V and J assigned. A fraction of the clones does not appear; measured against another copy, unresolved V genes explain less than half of the discrepancy, and the remainder lacks a known reason. D and trimming were read from the DNA, whereas the V and J calls and clone size are those reported in that table. Counted in this sample were 120,000 to 150,000 clones; 75% to 85% of them appeared once. The ten largest clones capture about 3.8% of the sample.

Trimming costs V 1 base and J 4 bases, and their ends lie 13 bases apart. The CDR3 holds 15 amino acids from the cysteine to the phenylalanine. The read is trimmed to its CDR3 DNA, 45 bases read in frame from base 1. Taken from the germline V gene, the CDR1 and CDR2 loops are SGHAT and FQNNGV. The data were obtained in a study of T cell responses to AZD1222 COVID-19 vaccine (dated by TCRdb to the early 2020s). For the study in its entirety: TCR sequencing was performed for roughly 240 trial participants, of whom about 200 were given two doses of AZD1222 and about 25 were given two doses of MenACWY control vaccine. Trial participants were enrolled into age subgroups of 18-55, 56-69 and 70-plus years, which contained approximately 150, 30 and 60 TCR-sequenced participants, respectively. Overall study outcomes, separate from this receptor: Because no day 14 peak-response samples were available, the repertoires could be characterized only after the peak T cell response. After two AZD1222 doses, spike-specific TCR breadth and depth were significantly higher than at day 0 and than in MenACWY recipients. Nearly half of unique spike-specific TCRs reportedly recognized epitopes outside regions mutated in the B.1.351 and B.1.1.7 variants. Participants were mostly white British, with more females than males. The authors suggested clonal diversity may have been underestimated. The whole spike protein was spanned by vaccine-associated CD4 TCRs, and dominant responses were seen in regions 160-218 and 743-854. The 56-69-year group was small, and its depth increase did not reach significance, likely because of low power. Conclusions about previously exposed vaccinees are limited, since just a handful of AZD1222 recipients were seropositive for SARS-CoV-2 at baseline.

This specimen's time point label, per the study, means: baseline before first vaccination. The treatment or condition label here, explained by the study, means: meningococcal conjugate vaccine given as trial control. Samples from vaccinated people were obtained from the UK trials COV001 and COV002, which included a single-blind randomized controlled phase 2/3 trial of AZD1222 (ChAdOx1 nCoV-19) in healthy adults. Trial participant PBMC samples were collected at day 0 and day 28 after the second dose for TCRbeta chain sequencing. This TCR came from an adult in good health. The sample in question was peripheral blood, obtained on day 0 of MenACWY control vaccination. The V and J genes are TRBV11-2 and TRBJ1-2; the D gene cannot be resolved reliably. The encoded CDR3 is CASSLGFDGSYGYTF. The nucleotides are TGTGCCAGCAGCTTAGGGTTCGACGGGAGCTATGGCTACACCTTC.